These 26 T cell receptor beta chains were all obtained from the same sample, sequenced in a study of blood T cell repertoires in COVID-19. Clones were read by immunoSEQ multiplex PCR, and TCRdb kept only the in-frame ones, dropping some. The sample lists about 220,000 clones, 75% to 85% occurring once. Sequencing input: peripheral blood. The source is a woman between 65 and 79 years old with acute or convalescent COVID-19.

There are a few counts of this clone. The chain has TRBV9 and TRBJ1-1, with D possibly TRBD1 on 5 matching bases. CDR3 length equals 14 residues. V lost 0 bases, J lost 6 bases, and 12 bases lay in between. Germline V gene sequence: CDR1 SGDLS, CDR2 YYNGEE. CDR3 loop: CASSVGGSTPEAFF. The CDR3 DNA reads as TGTGCCAGCAGCGTAGGGGGCAGCACGCCTGAAGCTTTCTTT. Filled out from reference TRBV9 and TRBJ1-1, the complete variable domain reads DSGVTQTPKHLITATGQRVTLRCSPRSGDLSVYWYQQSLDQGLQFLIQYYNGEERAKGNILERFSAQQFPDLHSELNLSSLELGDSALYFCASSVGGSTPEAFFGQGTRLTVV.

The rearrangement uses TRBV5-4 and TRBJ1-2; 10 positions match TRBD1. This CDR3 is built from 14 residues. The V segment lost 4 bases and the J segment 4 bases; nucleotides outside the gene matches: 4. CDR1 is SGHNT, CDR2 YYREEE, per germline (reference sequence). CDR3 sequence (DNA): TGTGCCAGCAGCCCGGGACAGGGGCTCTATGGCTACACCTTC. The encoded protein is CASSPGQGLYGYTF.

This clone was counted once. The CDR3 nucleotides read TGTGCCAGCAGTCGGGACAGGATCTATGGCTACACCTTC. Its protein is CASSRDRIYGYTF. The chain combines TRBV6-5 with TRBJ1-2; TRBD1 agrees at 8 bases. V trimming: 5 bases; J trimming: 4 bases; junction bases outside the gene matches: 3. From germline, CDR1 is MNHEY and CDR2 SVGAGI. The CDR3 is 13 amino acids.

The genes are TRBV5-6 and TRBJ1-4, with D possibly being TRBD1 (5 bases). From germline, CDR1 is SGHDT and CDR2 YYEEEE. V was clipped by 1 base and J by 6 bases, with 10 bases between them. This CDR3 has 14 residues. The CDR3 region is CASSLQQGYEKLFF. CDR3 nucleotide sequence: TGTGCCAGCAGCTTGCAGCAGGGATATGAAAAACTGTTTTTT.

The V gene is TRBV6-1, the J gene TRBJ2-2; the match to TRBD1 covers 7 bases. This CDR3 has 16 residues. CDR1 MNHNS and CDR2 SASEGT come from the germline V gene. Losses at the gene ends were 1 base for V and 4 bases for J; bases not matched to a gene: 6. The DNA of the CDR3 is TGTGCCAGCAGTGAAGGGCTCTGGGACAGCACCGGGGAGCTGTTTTTT. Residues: CASSEGLWDSTGELFF.

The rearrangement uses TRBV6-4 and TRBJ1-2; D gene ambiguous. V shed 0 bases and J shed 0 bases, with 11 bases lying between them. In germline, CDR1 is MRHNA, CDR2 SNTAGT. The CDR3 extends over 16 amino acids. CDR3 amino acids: CASSDSGGRPNYGYTF. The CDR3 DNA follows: TGTGCCAGCAGTGACTCGGGAGGCCGCCCTAACTATGGCTACACCTTC.

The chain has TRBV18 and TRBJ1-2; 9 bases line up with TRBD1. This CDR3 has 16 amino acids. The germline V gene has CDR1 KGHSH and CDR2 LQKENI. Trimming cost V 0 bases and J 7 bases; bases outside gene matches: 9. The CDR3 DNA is TGTGCCAGCTCACCACCGATTGGACAGGGGCGTGTTGGCTACACCTTC. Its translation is CASSPPIGQGRVGYTF. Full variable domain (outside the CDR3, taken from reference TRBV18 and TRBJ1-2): NAGVMQNPRHLVRRRGQEARLRCSPMKGHSHVYWYRQLPEEGLKFMVYLQKENIIDESGMPKERFSAEFPKEGPSILRIQQVVRGDSAAYFCASSPPIGQGRVGYTFGSGTRLTVV.

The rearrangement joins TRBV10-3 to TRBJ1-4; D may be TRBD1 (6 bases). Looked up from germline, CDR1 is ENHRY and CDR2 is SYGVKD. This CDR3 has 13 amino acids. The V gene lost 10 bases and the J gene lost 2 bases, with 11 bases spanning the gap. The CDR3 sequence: CATRGWTNEKLFF. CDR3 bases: TGTGCCACAAGGGGGTGGACTAATGAAAAACTGTTTTTT.

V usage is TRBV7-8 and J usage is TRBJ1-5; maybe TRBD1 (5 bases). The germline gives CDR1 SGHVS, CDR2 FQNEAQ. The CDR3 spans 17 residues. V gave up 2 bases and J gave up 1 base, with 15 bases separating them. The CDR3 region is CASSLIHNRISNQPQHF. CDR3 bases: TGTGCCAGCAGCTTAATACATAACAGGATAAGCAATCAGCCCCAGCATTTT.

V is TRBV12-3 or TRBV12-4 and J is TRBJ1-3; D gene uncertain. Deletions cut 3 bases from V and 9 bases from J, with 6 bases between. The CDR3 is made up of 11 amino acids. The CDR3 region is CASSFPSTIYF. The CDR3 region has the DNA TGTGCCAGCAGTTTCCCTAGCACCATATATTTT.

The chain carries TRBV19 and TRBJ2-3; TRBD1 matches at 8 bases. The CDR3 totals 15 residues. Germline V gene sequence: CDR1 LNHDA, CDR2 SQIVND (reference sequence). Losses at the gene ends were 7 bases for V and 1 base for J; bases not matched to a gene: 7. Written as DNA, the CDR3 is TGTGCCAGTACCCGACAGGGGTTACGCACAGATACGCAGTATTTT. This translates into CASTRQGLRTDTQYF.

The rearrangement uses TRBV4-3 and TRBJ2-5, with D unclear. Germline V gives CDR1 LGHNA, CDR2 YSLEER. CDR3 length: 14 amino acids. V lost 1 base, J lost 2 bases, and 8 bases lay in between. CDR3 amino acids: CASSQGRKQETQYF. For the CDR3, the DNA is TGCGCCAGCAGCCAAGGCAGAAAACAAGAGACCCAGTACTTC.

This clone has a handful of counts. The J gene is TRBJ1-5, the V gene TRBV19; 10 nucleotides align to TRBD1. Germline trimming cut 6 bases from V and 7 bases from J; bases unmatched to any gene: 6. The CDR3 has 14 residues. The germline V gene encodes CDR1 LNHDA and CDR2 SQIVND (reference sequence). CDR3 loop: CASSETGGGQPQHF. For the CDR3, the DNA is TGTGCCAGTAGCGAGACAGGGGGCGGGCAGCCCCAGCATTTT.

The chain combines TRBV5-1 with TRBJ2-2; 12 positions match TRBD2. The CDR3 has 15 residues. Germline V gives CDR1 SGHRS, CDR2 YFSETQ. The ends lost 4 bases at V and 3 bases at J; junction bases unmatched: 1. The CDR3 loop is CASSRTSGDTGELFF. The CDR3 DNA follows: TGCGCCAGCAGCCGGACTAGCGGGGACACCGGGGAGCTGTTTTTT. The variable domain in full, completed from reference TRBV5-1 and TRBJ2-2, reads KAGVTQTPRYLIKTRGQQVTLSCSPISGHRSVSWYQQTPGQGLQFLFEYFSETQRNKGNFPGRFSGRQFSNSRSEMNVSTLELGDSALYLCASSRTSGDTGELFFGEGSRLTVL.

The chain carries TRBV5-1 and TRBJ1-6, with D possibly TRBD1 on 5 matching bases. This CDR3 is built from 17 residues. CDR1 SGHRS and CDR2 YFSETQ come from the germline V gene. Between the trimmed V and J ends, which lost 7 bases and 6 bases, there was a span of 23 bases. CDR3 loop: CASREVFGVGGNSPLHF. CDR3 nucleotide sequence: TGCGCCAGCCGGGAGGTTTTCGGGGTCGGGGGTAATTCACCCCTCCACTTT.

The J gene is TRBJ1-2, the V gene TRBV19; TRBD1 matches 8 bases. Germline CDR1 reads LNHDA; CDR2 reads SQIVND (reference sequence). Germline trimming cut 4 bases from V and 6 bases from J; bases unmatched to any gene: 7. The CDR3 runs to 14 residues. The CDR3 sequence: CASSTQGAVDGYTF. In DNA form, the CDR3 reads TGTGCCAGTAGTACTCAGGGGGCGGTGGATGGCTACACCTTC.

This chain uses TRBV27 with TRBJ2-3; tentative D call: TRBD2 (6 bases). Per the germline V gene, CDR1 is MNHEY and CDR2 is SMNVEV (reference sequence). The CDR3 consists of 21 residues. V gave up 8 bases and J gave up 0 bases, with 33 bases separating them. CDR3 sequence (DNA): TGTGCCAGCGAAATTCTACGGGAGTTGGCCTGGGGGGATCCTAGCACAGATACGCAGTATTTT. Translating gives CASEILRELAWGDPSTDTQYF.

CDR3 amino acids: CASSSLRGVEYNEQFF. For the CDR3, the DNA is TGTGCCAGCAGCTCCCTCAGGGGCGTGGAGTACAATGAGCAGTTCTTC. The V gene is TRBV7-9, the J gene TRBJ2-1, with D possibly being TRBD1 (6 bases). In germline, CDR1 is SEHNR, CDR2 FQNEAQ (reference sequence). The CDR3 is 16 residues long. Trimming stripped 4 bases from V and 4 bases from J, with 17 bases between.

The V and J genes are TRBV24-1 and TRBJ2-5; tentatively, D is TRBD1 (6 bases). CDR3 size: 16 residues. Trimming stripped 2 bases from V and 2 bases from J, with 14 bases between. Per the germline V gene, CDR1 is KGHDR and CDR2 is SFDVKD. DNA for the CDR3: TGTGCCACCAGTGATTCGACCAGGGGTAAGCAAGAGACCCAGTACTTC. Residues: CATSDSTRGKQETQYF.

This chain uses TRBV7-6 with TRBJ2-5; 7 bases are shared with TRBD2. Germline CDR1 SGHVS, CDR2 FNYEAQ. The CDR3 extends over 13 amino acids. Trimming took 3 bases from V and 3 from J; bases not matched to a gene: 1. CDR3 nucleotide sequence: TGTGCCAGCAGCTTGGGGGGGAAAGAGACCCAGTACTTC. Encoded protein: CASSLGGKETQYF.

As DNA, the CDR3 is TGTGCCAGCAGCTTGGCAGGGGTAGATGGCTACACCTTC. It specifies CASSLAGVDGYTF. This chain joins TRBV5-4 and TRBJ1-2; possible D gene TRBD1, 6 bases. The CDR3 runs 13 residues. Germline V CDR1 and CDR2: SGHNT, YYREEE (reference sequence). The ends were cut back, 0 bases at V and 6 bases at J, with 9 bases in the middle. Supplemented by reference TRBV5-4 and TRBJ1-2, the full variable domain reads ETGVTQSPTHLIKTRGQQVTLRCSSQSGHNTVSWYQQALGQGPQFIFQYYREEENGRGNFPPRFSGLQFPNYSSELNVNALELDDSALYLCASSLAGVDGYTFGSGTRLTVV.

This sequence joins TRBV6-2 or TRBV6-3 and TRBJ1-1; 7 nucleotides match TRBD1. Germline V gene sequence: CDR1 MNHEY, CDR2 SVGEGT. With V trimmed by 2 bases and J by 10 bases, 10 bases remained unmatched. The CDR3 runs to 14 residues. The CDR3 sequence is CASSYPGTALGAFF. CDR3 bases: TGTGCCAGCAGTTACCCCGGGACAGCTCTGGGAGCTTTCTTT.

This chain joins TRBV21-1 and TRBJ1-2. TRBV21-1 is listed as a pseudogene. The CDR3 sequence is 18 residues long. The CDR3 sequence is CASSKEAAAPPRRYGYTF. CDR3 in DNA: TGTGCCAGCAGCAAAGAGGCGGCAGCCCCTCCTCGAAGATATGGCTACACCTTC.

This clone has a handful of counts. The CDR3 bases are TGTGCCAGCAGCCGAGTGGACGAGCAGTACTTC. Translated, it gives CASSRVDEQYF. The J gene is TRBJ2-7, the V gene TRBV3-1 (or the pseudogene TRBV3-2), with unresolved D. Germline V lookup: CDR1 LGHDT, CDR2 YNNKEL (reference sequence). V gave up 4 bases and J gave up 5 bases, with 6 bases separating them. The CDR3 runs 11 residues.

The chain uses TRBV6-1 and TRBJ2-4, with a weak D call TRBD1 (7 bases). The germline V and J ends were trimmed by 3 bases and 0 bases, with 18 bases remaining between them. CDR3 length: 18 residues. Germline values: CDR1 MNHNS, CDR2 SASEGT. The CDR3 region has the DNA TGTGCCAGCAGTGAGTTGTCCCGCCAGGGGGGAGCCAAAAACATTCAGTACTTC. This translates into CASSELSRQGGAKNIQYF.

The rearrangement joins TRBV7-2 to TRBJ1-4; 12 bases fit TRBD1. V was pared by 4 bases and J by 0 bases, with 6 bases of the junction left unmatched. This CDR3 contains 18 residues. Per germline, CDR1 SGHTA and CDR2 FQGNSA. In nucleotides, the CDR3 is TGTGCCAGCAGCTCCCCGGGACAGGGGGCTGCAACTAATGAAAAACTGTTTTTT. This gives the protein CASSSPGQGAATNEKLFF. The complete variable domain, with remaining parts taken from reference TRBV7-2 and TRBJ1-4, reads GAGVSQSPSNKVTEKGKDVELRCDPISGHTALYWYRQSLGQGLEFLIYFQGNSAPDKSGLPSDRFSAERTGGSVSTLTIQRTQQEDSAVYLCASSSPGQGAATNEKLFFGSGTQLSVL.